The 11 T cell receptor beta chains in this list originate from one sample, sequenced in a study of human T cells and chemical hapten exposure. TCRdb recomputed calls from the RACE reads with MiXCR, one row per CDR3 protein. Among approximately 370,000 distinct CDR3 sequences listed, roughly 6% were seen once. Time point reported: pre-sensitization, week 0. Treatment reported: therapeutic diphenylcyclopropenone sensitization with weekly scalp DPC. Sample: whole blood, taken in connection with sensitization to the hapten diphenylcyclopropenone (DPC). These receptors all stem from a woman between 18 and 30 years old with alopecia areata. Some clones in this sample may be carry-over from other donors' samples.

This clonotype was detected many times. DNA of the CDR3: TGTGCCAGCAGTCCAAGGACAGGATTAATCTACGAGCAGTACTTC. Translation gives CASSPRTGLIYEQYF. The chain carries TRBV12-3 or TRBV12-4 and TRBJ2-7; 7 nucleotides match TRBD1. This CDR3 comprises 15 residues. The V and J ends lost 5 bases and 3 bases, in that order; junction bases with no gene match: 10.

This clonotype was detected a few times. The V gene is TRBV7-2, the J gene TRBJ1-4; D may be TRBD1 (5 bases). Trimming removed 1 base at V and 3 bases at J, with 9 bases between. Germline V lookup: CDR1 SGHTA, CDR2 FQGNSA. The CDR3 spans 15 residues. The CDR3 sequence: CASSLGGYANEKLFF. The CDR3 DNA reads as TGTGCCAGCAGCTTAGGGGGGTACGCTAATGAAAAACTGTTTTTT.

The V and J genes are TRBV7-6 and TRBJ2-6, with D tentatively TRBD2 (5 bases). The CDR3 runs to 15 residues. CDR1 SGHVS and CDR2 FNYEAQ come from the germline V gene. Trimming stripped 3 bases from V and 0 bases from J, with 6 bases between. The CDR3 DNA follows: TGTGCCAGCAGCTTCGACTACTCTGGGGCCAACGTCCTGACTTTC. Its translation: CASSFDYSGANVLTF.

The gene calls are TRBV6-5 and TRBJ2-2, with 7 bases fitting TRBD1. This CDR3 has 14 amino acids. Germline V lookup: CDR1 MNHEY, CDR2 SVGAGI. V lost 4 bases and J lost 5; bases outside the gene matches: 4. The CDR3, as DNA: TGTGCCAGCAGTTTTACAGGGGAGACCGGGGAGCTGTTTTTT. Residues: CASSFTGETGELFF.

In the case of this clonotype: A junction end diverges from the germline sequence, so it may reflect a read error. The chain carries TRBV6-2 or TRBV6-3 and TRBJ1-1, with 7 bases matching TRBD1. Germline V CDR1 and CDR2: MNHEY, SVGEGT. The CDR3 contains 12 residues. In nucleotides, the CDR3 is TGTGCCAGCAGTTACCCTTTCGGACAGGCTTACTTT. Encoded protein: CASSYPFGQAYF.

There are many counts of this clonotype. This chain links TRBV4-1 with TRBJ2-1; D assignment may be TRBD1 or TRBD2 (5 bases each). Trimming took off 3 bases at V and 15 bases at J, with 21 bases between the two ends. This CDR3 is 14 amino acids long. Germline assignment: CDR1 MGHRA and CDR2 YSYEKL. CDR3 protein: CASSQESQGRGLFF. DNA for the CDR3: TGCGCCAGCAGCCAGGAGTCCCAGGGACGAGGGTTGTTCTTC.

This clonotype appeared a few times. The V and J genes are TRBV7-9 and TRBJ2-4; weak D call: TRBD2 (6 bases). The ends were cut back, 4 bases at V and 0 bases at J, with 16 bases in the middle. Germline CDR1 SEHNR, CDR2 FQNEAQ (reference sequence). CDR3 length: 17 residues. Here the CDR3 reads CASSSSTRLEAKNIQYF. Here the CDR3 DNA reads TGTGCCAGCAGCTCGTCGACTAGATTGGAAGCCAAAAACATTCAGTACTTC.

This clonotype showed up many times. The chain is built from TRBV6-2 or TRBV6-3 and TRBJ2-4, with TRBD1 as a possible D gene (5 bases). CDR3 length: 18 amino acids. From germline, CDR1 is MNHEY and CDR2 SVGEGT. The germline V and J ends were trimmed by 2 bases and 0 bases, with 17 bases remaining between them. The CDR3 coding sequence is TGTGCCAGCAGTTACCGGAGAGGACACCTCGGAGCCAAAAACATTCAGTACTTC. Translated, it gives CASSYRRGHLGAKNIQYF.

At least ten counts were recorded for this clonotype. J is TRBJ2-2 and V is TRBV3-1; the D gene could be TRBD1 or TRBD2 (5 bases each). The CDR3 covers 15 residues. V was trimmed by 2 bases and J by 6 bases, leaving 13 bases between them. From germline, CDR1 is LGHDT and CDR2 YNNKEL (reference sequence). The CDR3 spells CASSQRVGGSGELFF. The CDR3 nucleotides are TGTGCCAGCAGCCAACGGGTTGGGGGATCCGGGGAGCTGTTTTTT.

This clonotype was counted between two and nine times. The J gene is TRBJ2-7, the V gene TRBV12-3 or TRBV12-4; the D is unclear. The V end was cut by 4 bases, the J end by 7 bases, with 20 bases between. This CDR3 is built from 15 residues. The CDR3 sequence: CASSSPGGEIFEQYF. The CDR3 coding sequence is TGTGCCAGCAGTTCCCCAGGTGGAGAAATATTTGAGCAGTACTTC.

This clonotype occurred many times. This CDR3 is CASSGGVGNQPQHF. CDR3 DNA sequence: TGTGCCAGCAGTGGGGGAGTGGGGAACCAGCCCCAGCATTTT. V is TRBV12-3 or TRBV12-4 and J is TRBJ1-5, with D possibly matching TRBD1 (5 bases). This CDR3 is 14 amino acids long. V was shortened by 5 bases and J by 7 bases, with 15 bases between the two germline ends.